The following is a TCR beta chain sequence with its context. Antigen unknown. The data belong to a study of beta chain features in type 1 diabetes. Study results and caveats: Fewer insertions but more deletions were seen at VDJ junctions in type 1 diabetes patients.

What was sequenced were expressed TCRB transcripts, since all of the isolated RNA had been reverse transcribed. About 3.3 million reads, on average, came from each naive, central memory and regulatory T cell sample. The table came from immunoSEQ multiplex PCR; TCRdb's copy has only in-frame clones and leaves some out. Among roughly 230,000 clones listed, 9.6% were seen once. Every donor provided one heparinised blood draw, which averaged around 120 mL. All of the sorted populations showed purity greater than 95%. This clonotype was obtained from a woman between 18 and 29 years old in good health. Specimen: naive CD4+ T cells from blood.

The CDR3 is CASSEGGQGLYGYTF. CDR3 coding DNA: TGTGCCAGCAGTGAAGGGGGACAGGGGCTGTATGGCTACACCTTC. The J gene is TRBJ1-2, the V gene TRBV2; 10 positions agree with TRBD1. The CDR3 length is 15 residues. Germline CDR1 and CDR2: SNHLY and FYNNEI. The ends lost 1 base at V and 5 bases at J; junction bases unmatched: 4.